These T cell receptor beta chains were read from a single sample in a study of T cell responses to AZD1222 COVID-19 vaccine. Profiling relied on immunoSEQ multiplex PCR, and the TCRdb table lists in-frame clones only, not all of them. The repertoire consists of 200,000 to 250,000 clones, with about 92% occurring once and the leading ten covering about 1%. The input for sequencing was peripheral blood, taken on day 0 of MenACWY control vaccination. The receptors derive from an adult in good health. Each CDR3 is given with its conserved first and last residue. D genes are given only for firm matches. Not all rows give a size; the values are once, few, many and, for expanded clones, a class.

v_call: TRBV19; clone_size: -; d_call: TRBD1; j_call: TRBJ1-1; cdr3_aa: CASSIRDRGRSREAFF; cdr3_nt: TGTGCCAGTAGTATCCGGGACAGGGGGCGGTCAAGAGAAGCTTTCTTT
v_call: TRBV2; clone_size: -; d_call: TRBD1; j_call: TRBJ1-2; cdr3_aa: CASSRDRVDYGYTF; cdr3_nt: TGTGCCAGCAGTAGAGACAGGGTGGACTATGGCTACACCTTC
v_call: TRBV7-9; clone_size: once; d_call: TRBD2; j_call: TRBJ2-5; cdr3_aa: CASSSGGETQYF; cdr3_nt: TGTGCCAGCAGTTCGGGGGGAGAGACCCAGTACTTC
v_call: TRBV5-6; clone_size: -; d_call: -; j_call: TRBJ2-2; cdr3_aa: CASSLSGRGNTGELFF; cdr3_nt: TGTGCCAGCAGCCTCTCAGGGCGCGGGAACACCGGGGAGCTGTTTTTT
v_call: TRBV25-1; clone_size: -; d_call: -; j_call: TRBJ1-5; cdr3_aa: CASSWDTNQPQHF; cdr3_nt: TGTGCCAGCAGCTGGGACACTAATCAGCCCCAGCATTTT
v_call: TRBV3-1/TRBV3-2; clone_size: -; d_call: -; j_call: TRBJ2-5; cdr3_aa: CASSHGARTQETQYF; cdr3_nt: TGTGCCAGCAGCCACGGGGCACGGACACAAGAGACCCAGTACTTC
v_call: TRBV12-1; clone_size: -; d_call: -; j_call: TRBJ1-5; cdr3_aa: CATPGHSNQPQHF; cdr3_nt: TGTGCCACCCCGGGACACAGCAATCAGCCCCAGCATTTT
v_call: TRBV28; clone_size: -; d_call: -; j_call: TRBJ1-1; cdr3_aa: CASSLMDLTEAFF; cdr3_nt: TGTGCCAGCAGTTTAATGGATTTGACTGAAGCTTTCTTT
v_call: TRBV28; clone_size: -; d_call: -; j_call: TRBJ1-1; cdr3_aa: CASSIPNTEAFF; cdr3_nt: TGTGCCAGCAGTATCCCGAACACTGAAGCTTTCTTT
v_call: TRBV11-3; clone_size: -; d_call: -; j_call: TRBJ1-1; cdr3_aa: CASSSGRMNTEAFF; cdr3_nt: TGTGCCAGCAGCTCGGGGCGAATGAACACTGAAGCTTTCTTT
v_call: TRBV7-3; clone_size: -; d_call: TRBD1; j_call: TRBJ1-1; cdr3_aa: CASNRDRGRYTEAFF; cdr3_nt: TGTGCCAGCAACCGGGACAGGGGGCGGTACACTGAAGCTTTCTTT
v_call: TRBV18; clone_size: -; d_call: -; j_call: TRBJ1-3; cdr3_aa: CASSPAATRGSGNTIYF; cdr3_nt: TGTGCCAGCTCACCAGCAGCCACCAGGGGTTCCGGAAACACCATATATTTT
v_call: TRBV6-2/TRBV6-3; clone_size: -; d_call: -; j_call: TRBJ1-5; cdr3_aa: CASSMGQPQHF; cdr3_nt: TGTGCCAGCAGTATGGGGCAGCCCCAGCATTTT
v_call: TRBV19; clone_size: -; d_call: -; j_call: TRBJ1-1; cdr3_aa: CASSTSVQGARTEAFF; cdr3_nt: -
v_call: TRBV7-3; clone_size: -; d_call: -; j_call: TRBJ1-5; cdr3_aa: CASSLKGDTQPQHF; cdr3_nt: TGTGCCAGCAGCTTAAAGGGCGACACACAGCCCCAGCATTTT
v_call: TRBV18; clone_size: -; d_call: TRBD2; j_call: TRBJ2-7; cdr3_aa: CASSPISGGASYEQYF; cdr3_nt: TGTGCCAGCTCACCAATAAGCGGGGGGGCCTCCTACGAGCAGTACTTC
v_call: TRBV9; clone_size: -; d_call: -; j_call: TRBJ1-4; cdr3_aa: CASSVGREGEKLFF; cdr3_nt: TGTGCCAGCAGCGTAGGGAGGGAGGGCGAAAAACTGTTTTTT
v_call: TRBV7-2; clone_size: -; d_call: -; j_call: TRBJ2-5; cdr3_aa: CASSLRPFEETQYF; cdr3_nt: TGTGCCAGCAGCCTCCGGCCCTTCGAGGAGACCCAGTACTTC
v_call: TRBV10-3; clone_size: -; d_call: -; j_call: TRBJ1-3; cdr3_aa: CAIKGPGNTIYF; cdr3_nt: TGTGCCATCAAAGGGCCTGGAAACACCATATATTTT
v_call: TRBV6-4; clone_size: once; d_call: TRBD1; j_call: TRBJ1-1; cdr3_aa: CASPPQGAITEAFF; cdr3_nt: TGTGCCAGTCCGCCACAGGGGGCGATAACTGAAGCTTTCTTT
v_call: TRBV30; clone_size: -; d_call: -; j_call: TRBJ2-4; cdr3_aa: CAWSQGLAKNIQYF; cdr3_nt: TGTGCCTGGAGTCAGGGACTAGCCAAAAACATTCAGTACTTC
v_call: TRBV27; clone_size: -; d_call: -; j_call: TRBJ1-1; cdr3_aa: CASNGRLNTEAFF; cdr3_nt: TGTGCCAGCAATGGACGGTTAAACACTGAAGCTTTCTTT
v_call: TRBV2; clone_size: once; d_call: TRBD2; j_call: TRBJ2-2; cdr3_aa: CASVAGSYTGELFF; cdr3_nt: TGTGCCAGCGTAGCGGGATCCTACACCGGGGAGCTGTTTTTT
v_call: TRBV5-5; clone_size: -; d_call: -; j_call: TRBJ2-3; cdr3_aa: CASRTAGTQSTDTQYF; cdr3_nt: TGTGCCAGCAGGACCGCCGGGACTCAAAGCACAGATACGCAGTATTTT
v_call: TRBV3-1/TRBV3-2; clone_size: -; d_call: -; j_call: TRBJ2-2; cdr3_aa: CASSIYTGELFF; cdr3_nt: TGTGCCAGCAGTATATACACCGGGGAGCTGTTTTTT
v_call: TRBV5-6; clone_size: -; d_call: TRBD1; j_call: TRBJ1-1; cdr3_aa: CASSLRTGTLNTEAFF; cdr3_nt: TGTGCCAGCAGCCTTCGGACAGGCACGCTGAACACTGAAGCTTTCTTT